The 7 T cell receptor beta chains reported below all come from one sample, sequenced in a study of human T cells and chemical hapten exposure. Time point described: pre-sensitization, week 0. As for treatment: therapeutic diphenylcyclopropenone sensitization with weekly scalp DPC. TCRdb reprocessed the RACE reads via MiXCR and lists one record per CDR3 protein. The data show 300,000 to 400,000 distinct CDR3 sequences, 5.1% seen once. Sample: whole blood, taken in connection with sensitization to the hapten diphenylcyclopropenone (DPC). Receptors were obtained from a woman aged 45-60 years with alopecia areata. Some clones in this sample may be carry-over from other donors' samples.

This clonotype was observed at least ten times. The genes are TRBV20-1 and TRBJ1-2; 8 bases map to TRBD1. The germline V gene has CDR1 DFQATT and CDR2 SNEGSKA (reference sequence). Trimming took 0 bases from V and 3 from J; bases not matched to a gene: 3. CDR3 length: 14 amino acids. CDR3 sequence (DNA): TGCAGTGCTAGAGACAGGGGGCGAGACTATGGCTACACCTTC. Translation: CSARDRGRDYGYTF.

This clonotype was seen repeatedly, ten times or more. This chain connects TRBV20-1 to TRBJ2-6; TRBD1 aligns across 7 bases. Germline-derived CDR1 and CDR2 are DFQATT and SNEGSKA (reference sequence). CDR3 length: 14 residues. Trimming removed 5 bases from V and 0 bases from J; junction bases left unmatched: 1. CDR3 sequence (DNA): TGCAGTGCTGCAGGGGGCTCTGGGGCCAACGTCCTGACTTTC. Translated, it gives CSAAGGSGANVLTF.

This clonotype has ten or more counts. This rearrangement joins TRBV3-1 to TRBJ2-7, with no clear D. Trimming pared 1 base from V and 1 base from J, leaving 8 bases between. The germline gives CDR1 LGHDT, CDR2 YNNKEL (reference sequence). The CDR3 is 14 amino acids. The CDR3 region has the DNA TGTGCCAGCAGCCAAGTGGGCTGGTCCTACGAGCAGTACTTC. It codes for CASSQVGWSYEQYF.

This clonotype was detected ten times or more. The chain uses TRBV15 and TRBJ2-1; TRBD2 matches at 15 bases. The length of the CDR3 is 15 residues. Germline CDR1 and CDR2: LNHNV and YYDKDF (reference sequence). The CDR3 protein is CGTGTSGRRYNEQFF. CDR3 nucleotides: TGTGGAACCGGGACTAGCGGGAGGAGGTACAATGAGCAGTTCTTC.

This clonotype was recorded many times. The rearrangement links TRBV5-6 to TRBJ1-3; 7 positions agree with TRBD1. The CDR3 loop spans 15 amino acids. The germline V gene encodes CDR1 SGHDT and CDR2 YYEEEE. V lost 4 bases, J lost 4 bases, and 8 bases stayed unmatched. The CDR3 loop reads CASSRAGTEGNTIYF. The DNA for the CDR3 is TGTGCCAGCAGCCGAGCCGGGACAGAAGGAAACACCATATATTTT.

This clonotype has more than one count but fewer than ten. This chain connects TRBV6-5 to TRBJ2-3; TRBD2 is a possible D gene (5 bases). The CDR3 contains 13 residues. Deletions cut 7 bases from V and 3 bases from J, with 11 bases between. CDR1 and CDR2 from the germline V gene are MNHEY and SVGAGI. This chain's CDR3 is CASTYRGTDTQYF. CDR3 sequence (DNA): TGTGCCAGCACCTATAGAGGGACAGATACGCAGTATTTT.

The chain uses TRBV19 and TRBJ2-3; a weak D match, TRBD1 (6 bases). CDR3 length equals 15 residues. V lost 3 bases and J lost 1, with 11 bases in between. Germline V gene lookup returns CDR1 LNHDA and CDR2 SQIVND (reference sequence). This chain's CDR3 is CASSMMAGGTDTQYF. The CDR3 DNA follows: TGTGCCAGTAGTATGATGGCAGGGGGCACAGATACGCAGTATTTT.